This record covers a single T cell receptor (beta chain). This record comes from a study of blood T cell repertoires in COVID-19. Overall study: The United States, Italy and Spain supplied acute and convalescent COVID-19 samples.

Clones were read by immunoSEQ multiplex PCR, and TCRdb kept only the in-frame ones, dropping some. The sample records around 100,000 clones, about 81% being singletons. The ends lost 3 bases at V and 5 bases at J; junction bases unmatched: 7. From germline, CDR1 is SGHNT and CDR2 YYREEE (reference sequence). This CDR3 spans 14 amino acids. The receptor's source is a man between 70 and 80 years old with acute or convalescent COVID-19. The V and J genes are TRBV5-4 and TRBJ2-5; 7 bases fit TRBD1. Sequencing was done on a sample of peripheral blood. The CDR3 here is CASSSKDRPETQYF. The CDR3, as DNA: TGTGCCAGCAGCTCCAAGGACAGGCCTGAGACCCAGTACTTC.